Following are 13 T cell receptor beta chains from one sample sequenced in a study of blood T cell repertoires in COVID-19. This table comes from immunoSEQ multiplex PCR, and its TCRdb copy is limited to in-frame clones, with some not included. The table includes approximately 150,000 clones, approximately 80% detected once. Material: peripheral blood. These receptors originate from a man aged 65 to 85 who had recovered from COVID-19.

V and J are TRBV5-1 and TRBJ2-1; D is ambiguous. The V end was cut by 0 bases, the J end by 5 bases, with 9 bases between. Germline values: CDR1 SGHRS, CDR2 YFSETQ. The CDR3 sequence is 14 residues long. The CDR3 here is CASSLGDKHNEQFF. In nucleotides, the CDR3 is TGCGCCAGCAGCTTGGGCGATAAGCACAATGAGCAGTTCTTC.

V usage is TRBV19 and J usage is TRBJ1-5; maybe TRBD1 (6 bases). CDR1 and CDR2 (germline): LNHDA, SQIVND (reference sequence). The CDR3 loop spans 15 amino acids. Trimming took off 5 bases at V and 0 bases at J, with 11 bases between the two ends. The CDR3 loop is CASSLQGNSNQPQHF. The CDR3 DNA follows: TGTGCCAGTAGTCTACAGGGAAATAGCAATCAGCCCCAGCATTTT.

The V call is TRBV7-8, the J call TRBJ1-3; tentative D call: TRBD1 (5 bases). The CDR3 is made up of 14 amino acids. Trimming took off 5 bases at V and 1 base at J, with 9 bases between the two ends. Germline CDR1 is SGHVS and CDR2 is FQNEAQ. Here the CDR3 DNA reads TGTGCCAGCAGCGTCGGGGGGTCTGGAAACACCATATATTTT. This gives the protein CASSVGGSGNTIYF.

The chain carries TRBV12-5 and TRBJ2-2; 9 bases fit TRBD2. The CDR3 has 16 amino acids. Germline CDR1 reads LGHNT; CDR2 reads FRNRAP. V lost 1 base, J lost 5 bases, and 5 bases stayed unmatched. CDR3 loop: CASGLGSGSGTGELFF. The CDR3 nucleotides are TGTGCTAGTGGTTTGGGTAGCGGGAGCGGTACCGGGGAGCTGTTTTTT.

This chain links TRBV2 with TRBJ2-4; no definite D call. The CDR3 runs 14 residues. Germline assignment: CDR1 SNHLY and CDR2 FYNNEI. The V end lost 3 bases, the J end lost 2 bases, and 8 bases lay between the germline ends. In DNA, the CDR3 is TGTGCCAGCAGTGATTTGAGTTCCAAAAACATTCAGTACTTC. Amino acids: CASSDLSSKNIQYF. The variable domain in full, with the rest retrieved from reference TRBV2 and TRBJ2-4, is EPEVTQTPSHQVTQMGQEVILRCVPISNHLYFYWYRQILGQKVEFLVSFYNNEISEKSEIFDDQFSVERPDGSNFTLKIRSTKLEDSAMYFCASSDLSSKNIQYFGAGTRLSVL.

This clone was found a few times. V usage is TRBV7-9 and J usage is TRBJ2-7, with TRBD1 matching over 7 bases. V shed 1 base, J shed 5 bases, and the junction held 8 bases outside the gene matches. The CDR3 runs to 15 residues. Germline V gene lookup returns CDR1 SEHNR and CDR2 FQNEAQ (reference sequence). The CDR3 coding sequence is TGTGCCAGCAGCTTAGGACCAGACAGGGCCCACGAGCAGTACTTC. This translates into CASSLGPDRAHEQYF.

This clone occurred a few times. The chain links TRBV5-1 to TRBJ2-1, with 7 bases lining up with TRBD1. CDR3 length equals 14 residues. Germline CDR1 is SGHRS and CDR2 is YFSETQ. V gave up 3 bases and J gave up 4 bases; unmatched junction bases: 4. DNA for the CDR3: TGCGCCAGCAGCTCAGAGGGGGCGTACAATGAGCAGTTCTTC. This gives the protein CASSSEGAYNEQFF.

The CDR3 loop is CASSESGTGLQPQHF. The CDR3 region has the DNA TGTGCCAGCAGCGAATCCGGGACAGGATTGCAGCCCCAGCATTTT. V gene TRBV9 combines with J gene TRBJ1-5; 8 nucleotides agree with TRBD1. CDR1 is SGDLS and CDR2 is YYNGEE in the germline V gene. V dropped 3 bases and J dropped 7; count of bases not matched to a gene: 9. This CDR3 has 15 residues.

The rearrangement links TRBV10-3 to TRBJ1-5; D uncertain. CDR3 length equals 17 residues. Germline values: CDR1 ENHRY, CDR2 SYGVKD. Trimming removed 0 bases at V and 9 bases at J, with 21 bases between. In nucleotides, the CDR3 is TGTGCCATCAGTGAGTCGACTCGCGACCCGAACTCCATGCCCCAGCATTTT. This gives the protein CAISESTRDPNSMPQHF.

This clone was detected only a few times. The V call is TRBV5-4, the J call TRBJ2-2; D perhaps matches TRBD2 (6 bases). Germline V gene lookup returns CDR1 SGHNT and CDR2 YYREEE (reference sequence). The V end was cut by 3 bases, the J end by 4 bases, with 13 bases between. The CDR3 consists of 15 residues. The CDR3 nucleotides are TGTGCCAGCAGCTCCCCGACTAGACCCACCGGGGAGCTGTTTTTT. As protein: CASSSPTRPTGELFF.

The CDR3 bases are TGTGCCAGCAGCCAAGGCAGTACCCCATTAAGCTACACCTTC. This gives the protein CASSQGSTPLSYTF. The rearrangement links TRBV3-1 (or the pseudogene TRBV3-2) to TRBJ1-2; D remains ambiguous. Trimming removed 1 base from V and 9 bases from J, with 15 bases in between. The length of the CDR3 is 14 residues. Germline V CDR1 and CDR2: LGHDT, YNNKEL (reference sequence).

The genes are TRBV5-1 and TRBJ2-7, with TRBD1 matching over 10 bases. J was trimmed by 7 bases and V by 4 bases; bases with no gene match: 8. CDR1 is SGHRS, CDR2 YFSETQ, per germline. This CDR3 region has 14 residues. This CDR3 is CASSPSRTGGEQYF. CDR3 nucleotide sequence: TGCGCCAGCAGCCCTTCCCGGACAGGGGGTGAGCAGTACTTC.

The chain joins TRBV18 to TRBJ2-7, with D possibly TRBD2 on 7 matching bases. Trimming cost V 2 bases and J 6 bases, with 17 bases left between them. The CDR3 extends over 15 amino acids. Germline V CDR1 and CDR2: KGHSH, LQKENI. This CDR3 is CASSPGTGGQGEQYF. The DNA for the CDR3 is TGTGCCAGCTCACCAGGAACGGGGGGCCAGGGCGAGCAGTACTTC.